This entry concerns a single T cell receptor beta chain. The record originates from a study of PD-1 blockade in classical Hodgkin lymphoma. The data were produced by immunoSEQ multiplex PCR, yet TCRdb's version contains in-frame clones alone and is incomplete. The table lists about 30,000 clones, approximately 80% of them singletons. Germline CDR1 is SGHRS and CDR2 is YFSETQ. Trimming took off 0 bases at V and 4 bases at J, with 12 bases between the two ends. The CDR3 is 15 residues long. Time point defined: cycle 4 day 1 (C4D1), after six to seven weeks of nivolumab. Every patient relapsed after autologous stem cell transplantation, and brentuximab vedotin exposure varied. Magnetic depletion of unwanted cells isolated CD4+ T cells from thawed PBMCs.

The receptor was derived from a human donor with classical Hodgkin lymphoma. The chain employs TRBV5-1 and TRBJ2-3; D call uncertain. The sequenced sample was CD4+ T cells from blood, obtained before the fourth cycle of nivolumab. CDR3 region: CASSLDSLRADTQYF. CDR3 sequence (DNA): TGCGCCAGCAGCTTGGACTCCCTACGGGCAGATACGCAGTATTTT.